This TCR beta chain was obtained from a study of shared clonotypes between healthy human individuals. Study in general: Three CD4 naive, three CD4 memory, two CD8 naive and one CD8 memory plate were used per donor.

Data came from immunoSEQ multiplex PCR; TCRdb stores just in-frame clones and leaves some out. The sample has over a million clones; about 75% are singletons. This clone was counted between two and nine times. Antigen specificity is unknown. Donors were healthy HIV-negative adults without recent acute infections or vaccinations. The V gene's germline CDR1 is SGDLS and CDR2 YYNGEE. Deletions cut 0 bases from V and 7 bases from J, with 14 bases between. The CDR3 consists of 15 residues. Study-wide results and caveats: Generally, naive subsets came out with larger estimated richness than memory subsets.

This receptor was taken from a man younger than 35 in good health. Sequencing was carried out using memory CD4+ T cells sorted from blood. Documented subset: CD45RA-negative fraction. J is TRBJ2-1 and V is TRBV9; D might be TRBD2 (6 bases). The CDR3 is CASSVDQWRGNEQFF. DNA for the CDR3: TGTGCCAGCAGCGTAGATCAATGGAGGGGTAATGAGCAGTTCTTC.